Below are 32 T cell receptor beta chains sequenced from a single sample in a study of blood T cell repertoires in COVID-19. The assay was immunoSEQ multiplex PCR, and TCRdb's table has in-frame clones only and misses some. The sample lists tens of thousands of clones; roughly 86% were seen once. The sequenced sample was peripheral blood. The receptors derive from a man over 45 with active or convalescent COVID-19.

The rearrangement joins TRBV27 to TRBJ2-3; 12 bases map to TRBD2. From germline, CDR1 is MNHEY and CDR2 SMNVEV (reference sequence). Trimming removed 10 bases from V and 1 base from J; junction bases left unmatched: 12. The CDR3 runs 17 residues. In DNA form, the CDR3 reads TGTGCCACCCGGACTAGCGGGGATAACAGAGGCACAGATACGCAGTATTTT. Encoded protein: CATRTSGDNRGTDTQYF.

The rearrangement joins TRBV5-1 to TRBJ2-7; 9 bases fit TRBD2. This CDR3 has 15 residues. Trimming took 4 bases from V and 4 from J; bases not matched to a gene: 9. Germline V gene lookup returns CDR1 SGHRS and CDR2 YFSETQ. The CDR3 here is CASSPLTSGSYEQYF. The CDR3 region has the DNA TGCGCCAGCAGCCCATTGACTAGCGGTTCGTACGAGCAGTACTTC.

CDR3 amino acids: CASSLAGGTYEQYV. CDR3 coding DNA: TGTGCCAGCAGCTTGGCCGGAGGGACCTACGAGCAGTACGTC. The gene calls are TRBV5-6 and TRBJ2-7; D is perhaps TRBD2 (6 bases). Trimming shortened V by 0 bases and J by 2 bases, and 9 bases separated the two germline ends. CDR3 length: 14 amino acids. Germline V CDR1 and CDR2: SGHDT, YYEEEE.

The genes are TRBV5-6 and TRBJ2-2; 8 bases agree with TRBD1. J gave up 6 bases and V 4 bases, and 11 bases lay outside the gene matches. The CDR3 contains 16 residues. Germline lookup yields CDR1 SGHDT and CDR2 YYEEEE. Written as DNA, the CDR3 is TGTGCCAGCAGCGGGAGGAACAGGGGGATCCCCGGGGAGCTGTTTTTT. As protein: CASSGRNRGIPGELFF. Supplemented by reference TRBV5-6 and TRBJ2-2, the full variable domain reads DAGVTQSPTHLIKTRGQQVTLRCSPKSGHDTVSWYQQALGQGPQFIFQYYEEEERQRGNFPDRFSGHQFPNYSSELNVNALLLGDSALYLCASSGRNRGIPGELFFGEGSRLTVL.

The CDR3 DNA sequence: TGCGCCAGCAGCTGGGGGGACAGGAACACCGGGGAGCTGTTTTTT. The encoded protein is CASSWGDRNTGELFF. V and J are TRBV5-1 and TRBJ2-2, with a possible D match to TRBD1 (7 bases). Germline V gives CDR1 SGHRS, CDR2 YFSETQ. The CDR3 has 15 amino acids. V lost 3 bases and J lost 1, with 10 bases in between. Together with reference TRBV5-1 and TRBJ2-2, the CDR3 gives the full variable domain: KAGVTQTPRYLIKTRGQQVTLSCSPISGHRSVSWYQQTPGQGLQFLFEYFSETQRNKGNFPGRFSGRQFSNSRSEMNVSTLELGDSALYLCASSWGDRNTGELFFGEGSRLTVL.

This clone was seen a few times. The chain combines TRBV18 with TRBJ2-2, with 10 positions matching TRBD1. The CDR3 is 15 residues long. CDR1 is KGHSH and CDR2 is LQKENI in the germline V gene. Trimming at V came to 3 bases and at J to 6 bases, leaving 4 bases not matched to a gene. CDR3 in amino acids: CASSPVTGGSGELFF. The CDR3 DNA reads TGTGCCAGCTCACCGGTGACAGGGGGCTCCGGGGAGCTGTTTTTT.

The chain couples TRBV7-8 to TRBJ1-5; 7 bases are a match to TRBD1. This CDR3 has 15 residues. Germline CDR1 SGHVS, CDR2 FQNEAQ. The trim removed 5 bases at V and 0 bases at J, leaving 4 bases unmatched. The CDR3 sequence is CASSRDSYSNQPQHF. CDR3 coding DNA: TGTGCCAGCAGCCGGGACAGTTATAGCAATCAGCCCCAGCATTTT.

V and J are TRBV6-1 and TRBJ1-3, with no clear D. V dropped 2 bases and J dropped 15 bases, with 17 bases sitting between them. The CDR3 sequence is 13 residues long. Germline lookup yields CDR1 MNHNS and CDR2 SASEGT. The CDR3 DNA is TGTGCCAGCAGTGAAAGGGCCGAGGGAGGAGGATATTTT. Its translation is CASSERAEGGGYF.

V usage is TRBV28 and J usage is TRBJ2-7; 13 positions agree with TRBD2. With V trimmed by 6 bases and J by 1 base, 3 bases remained unmatched. Germline values: CDR1 MDHEN, CDR2 SYDVKM. The CDR3 loop spans 15 amino acids. The DNA for the CDR3 is TGTGCCAGCAGCACTAGCGGGGGGGGATCCTACGAGCAGTACGTC. Translated, it gives CASSTSGGGSYEQYV.

The V gene is TRBV19, the J gene TRBJ2-1; TRBD1 matches at 10 bases. CDR1 is LNHDA, CDR2 SQIVND, per germline (reference sequence). The CDR3 is 15 amino acids. With V trimmed by 6 bases and J by 2 bases, 4 bases remained unmatched. The CDR3 protein is CASSPTGGAYNEQFF. In DNA form, the CDR3 reads TGTGCCAGTAGCCCGACAGGGGGCGCCTACAATGAGCAGTTCTTC.

The chain couples TRBV13 to TRBJ2-3; D not resolved. V dropped 0 bases and J dropped 5 bases, with 18 bases sitting between them. The CDR3 totals 17 residues. The germline V gene has CDR1 PRHDT and CDR2 FYEKMQ (reference sequence). CDR3 residues: CASSLGARRHFEDTQYF. CDR3 in DNA: TGTGCCAGCAGCTTAGGGGCTCGGCGACACTTCGAAGATACGCAGTATTTT. Combining the CDR3 with reference TRBV13 and TRBJ2-3 gives the whole variable domain AAGVIQSPRHLIKEKRETATLKCYPIPRHDTVYWYQQGPGQDPQFLISFYEKMQSDKGSIPDRFSAQQFSDYHSELNMSSLELGDSALYFCASSLGARRHFEDTQYFGPGTRLTVL.

The rearrangement uses TRBV3-1 (or the pseudogene TRBV3-2) and TRBJ1-2, with 9 bases matching TRBD1. The V and J ends lost 4 bases and 3 bases, in that order; junction bases with no gene match: 3. The CDR3 is 14 residues long. The V gene's germline CDR1 is LGHDT and CDR2 YNNKEL (reference sequence). CDR3 coding DNA: TGTGCCAGCAGCCTCCGGGACAGGGACTATGGCTACACCTTC. Amino acids: CASSLRDRDYGYTF.

This chain uses TRBV7-2 with TRBJ2-2; no clear D. The V gene's germline CDR1 is SGHTA and CDR2 FQGNSA. Trimming took off 4 bases at V and 4 bases at J, with 13 bases between the two ends. This CDR3 is 15 amino acids long. The CDR3 DNA follows: TGTGCCAGCAGCTCTCAGGCAGGCCCCACCGGGGAGCTGTTTTTT. The encoded protein is CASSSQAGPTGELFF.

This rearrangement joins TRBV6-2 or TRBV6-3 to TRBJ1-5, with 9 positions matching TRBD1. The CDR3 has 19 amino acids. Germline CDR1 and CDR2: MNHEY and SVGEGT. Germline trimming cut 0 bases from V and 0 bases from J; bases unmatched to any gene: 9. The CDR3 protein is CASSYSPGQGHYSNQPQHF. CDR3 DNA sequence: TGTGCCAGCAGTTACTCTCCGGGACAGGGCCATTATAGCAATCAGCCCCAGCATTTT.

The V call is TRBV24-1, the J call TRBJ2-1, with a tentative D call TRBD1 (5 bases). The CDR3 length is 13 residues. Trimming removed 3 bases at V and 9 bases at J, with 11 bases between. The germline gives CDR1 KGHDR, CDR2 SFDVKD. CDR3 bases: TGTGCCACCAGTGATACTACAGGCATTGAGCAGTTCTTC. Residues: CATSDTTGIEQFF.

The chain joins TRBV7-2 to TRBJ2-3, with D perhaps matching TRBD2 (7 bases). The CDR3 is 16 amino acids. The germline gives CDR1 SGHTA, CDR2 FQGNSA. Trimming stripped 1 base from V and 2 bases from J, with 13 bases between. CDR3 in amino acids: CASSLGAGAYTDTQYF. DNA of the CDR3: TGTGCCAGCAGCTTAGGGGCGGGGGCCTACACAGATACGCAGTATTTT.

The chain couples TRBV28 to TRBJ1-6; D ambiguous. The CDR3 has 13 amino acids. Trimming took 5 bases from V and 7 from J, leaving 9 bases between them. CDR1 and CDR2 (germline): MDHEN, SYDVKM. The CDR3 spells CASSPRGNSPLHF. The CDR3 nucleotides are TGTGCCAGCAGTCCGCGCGGCAATTCACCCCTCCACTTT. The full variable domain, completed using reference TRBV28 and TRBJ1-6, is DVKVTQSSRYLVKRTGEKVFLECVQDMDHENMFWYRQDPGLGLRLIYFSYDVKMKEKGDIPEGYSVSREKKERFSLILESASTNQTSMYLCASSPRGNSPLHFGNGTRLTVT.

The rearrangement links TRBV24-1 to TRBJ2-3; tentative D call: TRBD2 (6 bases). The germline V and J ends were trimmed by 4 bases and 6 bases, with 16 bases remaining between them. The CDR3 consists of 15 residues. The germline CDR1 and CDR2 sequences are KGHDR and SFDVKD. Written as DNA, the CDR3 is TGTGCCACCAGTGAGGGGGGAGCTACTGGGGATACGCAGTATTTT. Its translation is CATSEGGATGDTQYF.

The CDR3 protein is CASSGLAGPQETQYF. CDR3 sequence (DNA): TGTGCCAGCAGCGGACTAGCGGGGCCCCAAGAGACCCAGTACTTC. This chain connects TRBV7-7 to TRBJ2-5; 12 nucleotides align to TRBD2. Germline lookup yields CDR1 SSHAT and CDR2 FNYEAQ (reference sequence). Trimming cost V 5 bases and J 1 base; bases outside gene matches: 2. The CDR3 has 15 amino acids.

V gene TRBV7-8 combines with J gene TRBJ2-7, with D unclear. The length of the CDR3 is 13 residues. The V gene lost 2 bases and the J gene lost 6 bases, with 11 bases spanning the gap. Germline V lookup: CDR1 SGHVS, CDR2 FQNEAQ. This CDR3 reads CASSLLSWAEQYV. The CDR3 DNA sequence: TGTGCCAGCAGCTTATTAAGCTGGGCCGAGCAGTACGTC.

This sequence joins TRBV27 and TRBJ2-3; a possible D gene is TRBD1 (6 bases). The CDR3 spans 14 residues. Germline CDR1 is MNHEY and CDR2 is SMNVEV (reference sequence). V lost 6 bases to trimming and J lost 0 bases, with 10 bases between them. The CDR3 coding sequence is TGTGCCAGCAGGCCGGGACATAGCACAGATACGCAGTATTTT. It is translated as CASRPGHSTDTQYF.

This clone was counted between two and nine times. The chain uses TRBV10-2 and TRBJ2-4; TRBD1 matches 7 bases. CDR1 is WSHSY, CDR2 SAAADI, per germline. With V trimmed by 9 bases and J by 0 bases, 5 bases remained unmatched. The CDR3 extends over 14 amino acids. This CDR3 reads CASTGTVAKNIQYF. CDR3 in DNA: TGCGCCAGTACCGGGACAGTAGCCAAAAACATTCAGTACTTC.

The chain has TRBV19 and TRBJ2-3, with D perhaps TRBD2 (5 bases). The CDR3 consists of 12 residues. V was cut by 4 bases and J by 6 bases, with 8 bases left in between. CDR1 is LNHDA and CDR2 is SQIVND in the germline V gene (reference sequence). CDR3 protein: CASSTIADTQYF. CDR3 bases: TGTGCCAGTAGTACCATAGCGGATACGCAGTATTTT.

The rearrangement links TRBV5-4 to TRBJ1-5, with D maybe TRBD1 (6 bases). This CDR3 has 17 amino acids. V shed 0 bases and J shed 1 base, with 14 bases lying between them. From germline, CDR1 is SGHNT and CDR2 YYREEE (reference sequence). CDR3 region: CASSLGGGRLSNQPQHF. CDR3 bases: TGTGCCAGCAGCTTGGGAGGGGGACGATTGAGCAATCAGCCCCAGCATTTT.

J is TRBJ2-1 and V is TRBV13; TRBD2 matches at 16 bases. Looked up from germline, CDR1 is PRHDT and CDR2 is FYEKMQ (reference sequence). The CDR3 is 20 amino acids. V shed 4 bases and J 4 bases; nucleotides not matched to a gene: 13. The CDR3 protein is CASSSPPGLAGGPSYNEQFF. CDR3 coding DNA: TGTGCCAGCAGCTCTCCTCCGGGACTAGCGGGGGGGCCTTCTTACAATGAGCAGTTCTTC.

The genes are TRBV7-9 and TRBJ2-1, with 10 bases fitting TRBD2. Germline loops: CDR1 SEHNR, CDR2 FQNEAQ (reference sequence). Trimming removed 5 bases from V and 1 base from J; junction bases left unmatched: 2. The CDR3 has 15 amino acids. The CDR3 sequence: CASSQTSGSYNEQFF. DNA of the CDR3: TGTGCCAGCAGCCAGACTAGCGGGTCCTACAATGAGCAGTTCTTC.

V is TRBV15 and J is TRBJ2-1; 7 bases line up with TRBD1. The V gene end was trimmed by 0 bases and the J gene end by 0 bases; junction bases not matched to a gene: 2. Per the germline V gene, CDR1 is LNHNV and CDR2 is YYDKDF (reference sequence). The CDR3 sequence is 16 residues long. This chain's CDR3 is CATSRDRDSSYNEQFF. CDR3 in DNA: TGTGCCACCAGCAGAGACCGGGACAGCTCCTACAATGAGCAGTTCTTC.

The V call is TRBV19, the J call TRBJ1-1; 9 nucleotides align to TRBD1. CDR1 is LNHDA, CDR2 SQIVND, per germline (reference sequence). The CDR3 loop spans 12 amino acids. CDR3 nucleotide sequence: TGTGCTACGACAGGGGGGGGGACTGAAGCTTTCTTT. It codes for CATTGGGTEAFF.

The chain carries TRBV28 and TRBJ1-2; D uncertain. Germline V lookup: CDR1 MDHEN, CDR2 SYDVKM. Trimming took 6 bases from V and 3 from J, leaving 14 bases between them. The CDR3 is made up of 14 amino acids. CDR3 coding DNA: TGTGCCAGCAGCTCCCCCGCCCGGTACTATGGCTACACCTTC. It codes for CASSSPARYYGYTF.

This rearrangement joins TRBV10-3 to TRBJ2-1; TRBD2 might be the D (7 bases). CDR1 and CDR2 (germline): ENHRY, SYGVKD. Trimming pared 6 bases from V and 2 bases from J, leaving 20 bases between. This CDR3 has 17 amino acids. This CDR3 reads CAIRGAPSGTTYNEQFF. As DNA, the CDR3 is TGTGCCATCAGGGGGGCCCCATCCGGGACTACCTACAATGAGCAGTTCTTC.

This clone was seen once. V usage is TRBV3-1 (or the pseudogene TRBV3-2) and J usage is TRBJ1-1; D is ambiguous. Germline lookup yields CDR1 LGHDT and CDR2 YNNKEL (reference sequence). Between the trimmed V and J ends, which lost 3 bases and 11 bases, there was a span of 10 bases. CDR3 length equals 11 residues. For the CDR3, the DNA is TGTGCCAGCAGCCAGAACGGGTTGGCTTTCTTT. Amino acid sequence: CASSQNGLAFF.

This clone was detected a few times. The chain carries TRBV5-1 and TRBJ2-5; D gene unclear. Trimming removed 5 bases from V and 5 bases from J, with 13 bases in between. This CDR3 region has 13 residues. CDR1 SGHRS and CDR2 YFSETQ come from the germline V gene. CDR3 DNA: TGCGCCAGCAGGTTCGCCCCGCGGGAGACCCAGTACTTC. Translated: CASRFAPRETQYF. Based on the CDR3 plus reference TRBV5-1 and TRBJ2-5, the full variable domain is KAGVTQTPRYLIKTRGQQVTLSCSPISGHRSVSWYQQTPGQGLQFLFEYFSETQRNKGNFPGRFSGRQFSNSRSEMNVSTLELGDSALYLCASRFAPRETQYFGPGTRLLVL.